These T cell receptor beta chains were read from a single sample in a study of T cell responses to AZD1222 COVID-19 vaccine. Profiling relied on immunoSEQ multiplex PCR, and the TCRdb table lists in-frame clones only, not all of them. The sample yields around 83,000 clones, roughly 94% seen once. Specimen: peripheral blood, collected on day 0 of AZD1222 vaccination. These receptors originate from an adult in good health. Each CDR3 is given with its conserved first and last residue. Fields, in order: clone size, D gene, J gene, V gene, CDR3 DNA, CDR3 protein. D genes are given only for firm matches. Rows may omit the clone size; those that give it use once, few, many or a size class.

>-|-|TRBJ2-7|TRBV27
TGTGCCAGCAGTTCTTGGGCCGATTACTCCTACGAGCAGTACTTC
CASSSWADYSYEQYF
>-|TRBD2|TRBJ2-2|TRBV18
TGTGCCAGCTCACTCGGGACTAGCGGGACCACGAACACCGGGGAGCTGTTTTTT
CASSLGTSGTTNTGELFF
>-|-|TRBJ1-2|TRBV28
TGTGCCAGCAGTTTCGCGGCGGGAGCCACTCATGGCTACACCTTC
CASSFAAGATHGYTF
>-|-|TRBJ2-3|TRBV7-9
TGTGCCAGCAGCCTTACGGGGACACCGGGGGCAGATACGCAGTATTTT
CASSLTGTPGADTQYF
>-|-|TRBJ1-1|TRBV7-6
TGTGCCAGCAGCTCCCGGGATGGGTACACTGAAGCTTTCTTT
CASSSRDGYTEAFF
>-|-|TRBJ1-1|TRBV7-3
TGTGCCAGCAGCTTATCCCTGAACACTGAAGCTTTCTTT
CASSLSLNTEAFF
>-|-|TRBJ2-2|TRBV2
TGTGCCAGCAGTGAAATGGGGACATTAACCGGGGAGCTGTTTTTT
CASSEMGTLTGELFF
>-|-|TRBJ1-3|TRBV19
TGTGCCCCCGGGGACACCATATATTTT
CAPGDTIYF
>-|-|TRBJ2-3|TRBV19
TGTGCCAGTAGTACCTCCACAGATACGCAGTATTTT
CASSTSTDTQYF
>few|TRBD2|TRBJ2-2|TRBV6-4
TGTGCCAGCAGTGACTCGGCGGGAGGGCCCTCCGGGGAGCTGTTTTTT
CASSDSAGGPSGELFF
>once|TRBD1|TRBJ2-3|TRBV27
TGTGCCAGCCAGACCGGGACAGGGGGCGCATCAAATACGCAGTATTTT
CASQTGTGGASNTQYF
>-|-|TRBJ1-5|TRBV27
TGTGCCAGCAGTTTCTGGAGGGACCAGCCCCAGCATTTT
CASSFWRDQPQHF
>-|-|TRBJ2-3|TRBV21-1
TGTGCCAGCAGCAATCTAGGCACAGATACGCAGTATTTT
CASSNLGTDTQYF
>-|-|TRBJ2-3|TRBV5-1
TGCGCCAGCAGCGGAACTCAGCTAAGCACAGATACGCAGTATTTT
CASSGTQLSTDTQYF
>once|TRBD2|TRBJ2-1|TRBV7-7
TGTGCTAGCAGCTTAGCACTAGCGGGACACAATGAGCAGTTCTTC
CASSLALAGHNEQFF
>-|-|TRBJ2-2|TRBV30
TGTGCCTGGCGCATATACACCGGGGAGCTGTTTTTT
CAWRIYTGELFF
>-|-|TRBJ1-2|TRBV7-2
TGTGCCAGCAGCTTAACAGGGCAAGGTGGCTACACCTTC
CASSLTGQGGYTF
>-|-|TRBJ2-3|TRBV28
TGTGCCAGCACCCCGCCCGGCACAGATACGCAGTATTTT
CASTPPGTDTQYF
>-|TRBD2|TRBJ2-7|TRBV5-4
TGTGCCAGCAGCTTGAGCCTAGCGGGAGGCGACGAGCAGTACTTC
CASSLSLAGGDEQYF
>-|-|TRBJ2-5|TRBV18
TGTGCCAGCTCACTTGAGGGGCAAGAGACCCAGTACTTC
CASSLEGQETQYF
>-|-|TRBJ2-2|TRBV5-1
TGCGCCAGCAGCTTGGGGGCGGCGAACACCGGGGAGCTGTTTTTT
CASSLGAANTGELFF
>-|TRBD1|TRBJ2-7|TRBV25-1
TGTGCCAGCAGTCAGGGGGTAGTCTACGAGCAGTACTTC
CASSQGVVYEQYF
>-|-|TRBJ1-6|TRBV6-5
TGTGCCAGCAGCCCCGGGGTCCGCCCTTATTCACCCCTCCACTTT
CASSPGVRPYSPLHF
>-|-|TRBJ2-5|TRBV5-5
TGTGCCAGCAGCCCGAGTCGATGGCGGCAGCAACCCGTCAAATACTTC
CASSPSRWRQQPVKYF